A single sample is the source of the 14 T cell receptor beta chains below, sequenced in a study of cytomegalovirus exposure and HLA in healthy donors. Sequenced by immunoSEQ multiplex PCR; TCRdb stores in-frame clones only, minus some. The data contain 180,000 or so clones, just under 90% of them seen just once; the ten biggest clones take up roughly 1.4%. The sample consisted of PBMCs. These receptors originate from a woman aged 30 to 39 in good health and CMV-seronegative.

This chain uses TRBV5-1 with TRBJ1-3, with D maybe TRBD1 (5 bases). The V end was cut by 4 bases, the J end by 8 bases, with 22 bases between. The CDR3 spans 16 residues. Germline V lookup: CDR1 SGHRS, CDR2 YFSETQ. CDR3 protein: CASSPSSQGGGDTIYF. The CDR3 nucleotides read TGCGCCAGCAGCCCGTCCTCGCAGGGAGGCGGAGACACCATATATTTT. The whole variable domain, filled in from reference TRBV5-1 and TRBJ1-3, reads KAGVTQTPRYLIKTRGQQVTLSCSPISGHRSVSWYQQTPGQGLQFLFEYFSETQRNKGNFPGRFSGRQFSNSRSEMNVSTLELGDSALYLCASSPSSQGGGDTIYFGEGSWLTVV.

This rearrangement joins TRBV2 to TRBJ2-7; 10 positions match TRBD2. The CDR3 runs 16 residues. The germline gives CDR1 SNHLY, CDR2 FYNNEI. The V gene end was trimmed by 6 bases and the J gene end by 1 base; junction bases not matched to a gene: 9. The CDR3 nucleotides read TGTGCCAGCAGGGGACCCACTAGCGGGGTTTCCTACGAGCAGTACTTC. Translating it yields CASRGPTSGVSYEQYF.

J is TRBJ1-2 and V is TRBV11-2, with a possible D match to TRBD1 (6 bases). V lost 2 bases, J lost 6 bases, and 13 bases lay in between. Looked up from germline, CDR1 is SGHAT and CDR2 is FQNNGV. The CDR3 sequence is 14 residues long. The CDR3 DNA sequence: TGTGCCAGCAGCTTACGCCAGGGGCTAGATGGCTACACCTTC. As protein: CASSLRQGLDGYTF. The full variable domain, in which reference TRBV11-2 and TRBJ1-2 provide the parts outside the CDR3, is EAGVAQSPRYKIIEKRQSVAFWCNPISGHATLYWYQQILGQGPKLLIQFQNNGVVDDSQLPKDRFSAERLKGVDSTLKIQPAKLEDSAVYLCASSLRQGLDGYTFGSGTRLTVV.

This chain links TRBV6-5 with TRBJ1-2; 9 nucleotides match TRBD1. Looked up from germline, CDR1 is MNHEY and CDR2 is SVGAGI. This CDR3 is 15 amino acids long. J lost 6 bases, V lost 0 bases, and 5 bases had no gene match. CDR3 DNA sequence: TGTGCCAGCAGTTACTCGGGGACAGGGAGCGATGGCTACACCTTC. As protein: CASSYSGTGSDGYTF.

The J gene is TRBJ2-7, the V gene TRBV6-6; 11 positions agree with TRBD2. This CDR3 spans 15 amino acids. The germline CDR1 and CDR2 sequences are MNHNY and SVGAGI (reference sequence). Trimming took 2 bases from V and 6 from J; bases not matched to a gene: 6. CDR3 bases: TGTGCCAGCAGTTACGGGCCTAGCGGGGGGACCGAGCAGTACTTC. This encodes CASSYGPSGGTEQYF.

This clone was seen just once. The CDR3 bases are TGCAGTGCTAGACTCCAAGAGACCCAGTACTTC. Protein: CSARLQETQYF. The chain uses TRBV20-1 and TRBJ2-5; D ambiguous. Germline CDR1 reads DFQATT; CDR2 reads SNEGSKA (reference sequence). The CDR3 runs to 11 residues. V lost 2 bases and J 1 base, leaving 2 bases between the germline ends.

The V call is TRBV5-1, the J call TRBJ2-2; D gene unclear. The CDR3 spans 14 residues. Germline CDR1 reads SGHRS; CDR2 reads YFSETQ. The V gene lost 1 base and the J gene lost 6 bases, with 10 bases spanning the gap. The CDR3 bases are TGCGCCAGCAGCTTGAGAGTAGCAGCCGGGGAGCTGTTTTTT. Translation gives CASSLRVAAGELFF.

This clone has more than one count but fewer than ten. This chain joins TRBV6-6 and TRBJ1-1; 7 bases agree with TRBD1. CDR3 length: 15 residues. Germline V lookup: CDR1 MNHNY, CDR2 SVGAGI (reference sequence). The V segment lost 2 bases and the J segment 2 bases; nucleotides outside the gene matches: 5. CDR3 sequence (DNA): TGTGCCAGCAGTTACCTGGGACAGATAAACACTGAAGCTTTCTTT. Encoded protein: CASSYLGQINTEAFF.

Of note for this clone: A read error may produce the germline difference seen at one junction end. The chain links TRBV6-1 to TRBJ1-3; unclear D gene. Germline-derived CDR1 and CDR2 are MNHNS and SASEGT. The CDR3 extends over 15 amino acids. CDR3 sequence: CASSEDLASGSTIYF. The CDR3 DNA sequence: TGTGCCAGCAGTGAAGATCTAGCCTCTGGAAGCACCATATATTTT.

The CDR3 sequence is CASSMEGRSNQPQHF. The CDR3 DNA sequence: TGTGCCAGTAGTATGGAGGGGAGAAGCAATCAGCCCCAGCATTTT. The chain has TRBV19 and TRBJ1-5; TRBD1 might be the D (5 bases). Trimming pared 3 bases from V and 1 base from J, leaving 10 bases between. The CDR3 runs 15 residues. CDR1 and CDR2 (germline): LNHDA, SQIVND (reference sequence).

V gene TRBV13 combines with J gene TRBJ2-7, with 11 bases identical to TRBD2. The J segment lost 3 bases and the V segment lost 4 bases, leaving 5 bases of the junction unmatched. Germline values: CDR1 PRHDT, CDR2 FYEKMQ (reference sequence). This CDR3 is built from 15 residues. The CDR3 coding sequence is TGTGCCAGCAGCTCCAGACTAGCGGGGTACTACGAGCAGTACTTC. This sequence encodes CASSSRLAGYYEQYF.

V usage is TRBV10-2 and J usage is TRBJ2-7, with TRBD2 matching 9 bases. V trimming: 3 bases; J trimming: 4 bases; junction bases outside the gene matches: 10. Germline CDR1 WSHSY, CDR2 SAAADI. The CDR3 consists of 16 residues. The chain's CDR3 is CASSESLPLAGYEQYF. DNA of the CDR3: TGCGCCAGCAGTGAATCTCTACCTCTAGCGGGGTACGAGCAGTACTTC.

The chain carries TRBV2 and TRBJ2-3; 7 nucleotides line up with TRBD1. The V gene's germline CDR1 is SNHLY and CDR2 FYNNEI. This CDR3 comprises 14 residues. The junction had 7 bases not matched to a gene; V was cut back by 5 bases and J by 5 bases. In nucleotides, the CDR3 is TGTGCCAGCAGTACGGACAGGTTGATAGATACGCAGTATTTT. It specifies CASSTDRLIDTQYF.

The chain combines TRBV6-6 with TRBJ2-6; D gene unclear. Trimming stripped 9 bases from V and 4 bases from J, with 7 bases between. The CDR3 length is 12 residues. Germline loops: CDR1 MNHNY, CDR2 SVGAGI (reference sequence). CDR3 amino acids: CASQYGANVLTF. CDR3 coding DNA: TGTGCCAGTCAGTACGGGGCCAACGTCCTGACTTTC.